Listed below are T cell receptor beta chains from one sample, sequenced in a study of T cells after yellow fever vaccination. TCRdb passed the 5' RACE reads through MiXCR, listing each CDR3 protein once. The table lists some 150,000 distinct CDR3 sequences, approximately 10% of them singletons. This sample comprised CD8+ T cells sorted from PBMCs, obtained 15 days after the yellow fever booster vaccination. The receptors originated from a man between 18 and 35 years old who received the YFV17D yellow fever vaccine. Both conserved end residues are part of each CDR3. Each record gives: CDR3 length, V gene, clone size, D gene, J gene, CDR3 DNA, CDR3 protein. A D gene is named only where the DNA matches it firmly. Only some rows state a clone size, as once, few, many or a class for expanded clones.

cdr3_length: 14
v_call: TRBV25-1
clone_size: few
d_call: TRBD1
j_call: TRBJ1-2
cdr3_nt: TGTGCCAGCAGTGCCTACACAGGGGTCTATGGCTACACCTTC
cdr3_aa: CASSAYTGVYGYTF

cdr3_length: 15
v_call: TRBV28
clone_size: NA
d_call: NA
j_call: TRBJ1-3
cdr3_nt: TGTGCCAGCAGTTTAGGCAGGACCTCTGGAAACACCATATATTTT
cdr3_aa: CASSLGRTSGNTIYF

cdr3_length: 14
v_call: TRBV4-2
clone_size: few
d_call: NA
j_call: TRBJ1-1
cdr3_nt: TGTGCCAGCAGCCCAGGGGTGAGAGGCGCTGAAGCTTTCTTT
cdr3_aa: CASSPGVRGAEAFF

cdr3_length: 15
v_call: TRBV4-2
clone_size: many
d_call: NA
j_call: TRBJ2-3
cdr3_nt: TGTGCCAGCAGCCAAGATGCTCAGGCGGCGAAGACGCAGTATTTT
cdr3_aa: CASSQDAQAAKTQYF

cdr3_length: 14
v_call: TRBV7-2
clone_size: few
d_call: TRBD1
j_call: TRBJ1-1
cdr3_nt: TGTGCCAGCAGCTTCGGACAGGGTAGGACTGAAGCTTTCTTT
cdr3_aa: CASSFGQGRTEAFF

cdr3_length: 13
v_call: TRBV19
clone_size: few
d_call: NA
j_call: TRBJ1-6
cdr3_nt: TGTGCCACCCGCCCCGGGGGTAATTCACCCCTCCACTTT
cdr3_aa: CATRPGGNSPLHF

cdr3_length: 14
v_call: TRBV9
clone_size: few
d_call: NA
j_call: TRBJ2-7
cdr3_nt: TGTGCCAGCAGCCAAGGGGGGTCCCCCTACGAGCAGTACTTC
cdr3_aa: CASSQGGSPYEQYF

cdr3_length: 14
v_call: TRBV12-3/TRBV12-4
clone_size: NA
d_call: TRBD2
j_call: TRBJ2-5
cdr3_nt: TGTGCCAGCAGCTCACTAGCGGGGATAGAGACCCAGTACTTC
cdr3_aa: CASSSLAGIETQYF

cdr3_length: 15
v_call: TRBV12-3/TRBV12-4
clone_size: NA
d_call: NA
j_call: TRBJ2-5
cdr3_nt: TGTGCCAGCAGTTCCGCGAACCGACAGTTAGAGACCCAGTACTTC
cdr3_aa: CASSSANRQLETQYF

cdr3_length: 15
v_call: TRBV12-3/TRBV12-4
clone_size: few
d_call: NA
j_call: TRBJ2-4
cdr3_nt: TGTGCCAGCAGCCCCGACGGTACCTGGGGCAACATTCAGTACTTC
cdr3_aa: CASSPDGTWGNIQYF

cdr3_length: 18
v_call: TRBV5-1
clone_size: many
d_call: TRBD2
j_call: TRBJ2-3
cdr3_nt: TGCGCCAGCAGCTTGGTCGGGGTCTTCGGGGGGGACACAGATACGCAGTATTTT
cdr3_aa: CASSLVGVFGGDTDTQYF